Reported below is one TCR beta chain. Its antigen is not known. The authors extracted RNA and reverse transcribed it into cDNA as the sequencing template. Sequenced by immunoSEQ multiplex PCR; TCRdb stores in-frame clones only, minus some. Altogether roughly 6,100 clones are present, under 75% being singletons, with the ten largest covering roughly 7.9%. The CDR3 length is 15 residues. The junction had 5 bases not matched to a gene; V was cut back by 1 base and J by 3 bases. Germline V gene sequence: CDR1 KGHSH, CDR2 LQKENI. Regarding treatment: oral pan-JAK inhibitor, 5-10 mg twice daily. As part of sample collection, lesional scalp punch biopsies and peripheral blood were taken from alopecia areata patients. The data derive from a study of CD8+ T cells in alopecia areata. Study outcomes and limitations: Sequence data from scalp samples additionally include resident alphabeta T cells of normal skin. During tofacitinib treatment, many expanded lesional clones remained in scalp and blood. Higher clonality was seen in lesional scalp than in normal scalp, especially in alopecia totalis/universalis.

The sequences come from skin, collected at approximately week 31, from a patient treated with tofacitinib. The TCR was taken from a human donor with alopecia areata. This chain links TRBV18 with TRBJ1-1, with 7 bases that match TRBD1. The CDR3 nucleotides read TGTGCCAGCTCACCACTAACAGGGGCGGACACTGAAGCTTTCTTT. It yields the protein CASSPLTGADTEAFF.